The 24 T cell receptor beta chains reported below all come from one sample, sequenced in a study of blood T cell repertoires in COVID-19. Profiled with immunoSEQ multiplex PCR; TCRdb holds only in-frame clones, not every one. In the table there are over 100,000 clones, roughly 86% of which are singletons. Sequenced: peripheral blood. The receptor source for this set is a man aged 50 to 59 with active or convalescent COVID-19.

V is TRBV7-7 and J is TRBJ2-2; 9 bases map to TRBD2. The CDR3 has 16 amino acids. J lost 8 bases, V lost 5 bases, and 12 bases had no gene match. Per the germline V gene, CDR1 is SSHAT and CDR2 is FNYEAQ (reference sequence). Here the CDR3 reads CASSANSGGPIGELFF. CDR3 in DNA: TGTGCCAGCAGCGCCAATAGCGGGGGCCCCATAGGGGAGCTGTTTTTT.

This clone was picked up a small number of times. The chain's CDR3 is CASTVDRVGEQYF. The CDR3 DNA reads as TGTGCCAGCACGGTCGACAGGGTTGGCGAGCAGTACTTC. V and J are TRBV28 and TRBJ2-7, with 7 bases that match TRBD1. V dropped 7 bases and J dropped 6; count of bases not matched to a gene: 9. From germline, CDR1 is MDHEN and CDR2 SYDVKM. This CDR3 is built from 13 residues.

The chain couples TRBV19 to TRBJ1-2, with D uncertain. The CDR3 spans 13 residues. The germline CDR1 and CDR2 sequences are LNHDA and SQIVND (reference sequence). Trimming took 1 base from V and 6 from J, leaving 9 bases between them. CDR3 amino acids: CASSIAQIDGYTF. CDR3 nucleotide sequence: TGTGCCAGTAGTATAGCACAGATAGATGGCTACACCTTC.

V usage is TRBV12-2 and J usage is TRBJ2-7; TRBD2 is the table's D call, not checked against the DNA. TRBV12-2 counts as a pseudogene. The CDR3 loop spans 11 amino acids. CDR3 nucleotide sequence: TGTGCAAGTCGCTTAGGGAGGGTGCAGTACGTC. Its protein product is CASRLGRVQYV.

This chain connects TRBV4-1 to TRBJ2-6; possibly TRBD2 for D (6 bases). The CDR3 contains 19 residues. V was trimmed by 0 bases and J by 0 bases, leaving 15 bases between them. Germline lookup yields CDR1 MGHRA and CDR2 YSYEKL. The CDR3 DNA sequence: TGCGCCAGCAGCCAAGATGTGAACGGGGGTGCCTCTGGGGCCAACGTCCTGACTTTC. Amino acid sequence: CASSQDVNGGASGANVLTF.

The CDR3 DNA reads TGTGCCAGCAGCCGGACGGGATGGGGGGGTAATCAGCCCCAGCATTTT. Its protein product is CASSRTGWGGNQPQHF. This chain links TRBV21-1 with TRBJ1-5. TRBV21-1 is a pseudogene. This CDR3 is 16 amino acids long.

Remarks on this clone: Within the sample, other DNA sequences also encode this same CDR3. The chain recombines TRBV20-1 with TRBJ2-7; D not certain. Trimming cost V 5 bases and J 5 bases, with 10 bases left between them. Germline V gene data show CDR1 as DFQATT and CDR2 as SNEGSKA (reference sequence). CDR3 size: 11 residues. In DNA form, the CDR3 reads TGCAGTGCTCGATCTGGGCACGAGCAGTACGTC. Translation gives CSARSGHEQYV.

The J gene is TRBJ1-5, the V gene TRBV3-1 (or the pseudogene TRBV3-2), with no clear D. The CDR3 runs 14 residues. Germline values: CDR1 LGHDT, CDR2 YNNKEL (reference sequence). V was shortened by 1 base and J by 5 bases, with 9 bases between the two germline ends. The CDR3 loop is CASSQGAFDQPQHF. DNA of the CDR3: TGTGCCAGCAGCCAAGGGGCTTTTGATCAGCCCCAGCATTTT.

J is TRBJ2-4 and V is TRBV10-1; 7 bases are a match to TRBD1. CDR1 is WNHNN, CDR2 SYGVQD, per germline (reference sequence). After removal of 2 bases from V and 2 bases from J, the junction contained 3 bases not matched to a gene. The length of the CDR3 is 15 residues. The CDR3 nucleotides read TGCGCCAGCAGTGAGGACAGGGCGTCCAAAAACATTCAGTACTTC. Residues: CASSEDRASKNIQYF.

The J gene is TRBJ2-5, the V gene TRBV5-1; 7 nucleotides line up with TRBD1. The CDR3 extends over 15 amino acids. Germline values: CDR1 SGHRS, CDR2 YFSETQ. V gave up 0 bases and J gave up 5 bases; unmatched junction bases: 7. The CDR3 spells CASSLGAGGPETQYF. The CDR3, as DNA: TGCGCCAGCAGCTTGGGTGCAGGGGGTCCGGAGACCCAGTACTTC.

DNA of the CDR3: TGTGCCAGCAGCTTTAGGGACAGTTTTTTCTTC. Protein product: CASSFRDSFFF. The rearrangement links TRBV7-9 to TRBJ2-1, with TRBD1 matching over 7 bases. The CDR3 totals 11 residues. V shed 3 bases and J 16 bases; nucleotides not matched to a gene: 6. CDR1 SEHNR and CDR2 FQNEAQ come from the germline V gene (reference sequence).

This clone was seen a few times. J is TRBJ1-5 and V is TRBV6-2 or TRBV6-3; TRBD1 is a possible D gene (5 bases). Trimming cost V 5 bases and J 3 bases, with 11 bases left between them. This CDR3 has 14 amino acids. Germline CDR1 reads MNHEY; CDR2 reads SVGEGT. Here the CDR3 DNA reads TGTGCCAGCAGTGCCGACAGATTCAATCAGCCCCAGCATTTT. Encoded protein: CASSADRFNQPQHF.

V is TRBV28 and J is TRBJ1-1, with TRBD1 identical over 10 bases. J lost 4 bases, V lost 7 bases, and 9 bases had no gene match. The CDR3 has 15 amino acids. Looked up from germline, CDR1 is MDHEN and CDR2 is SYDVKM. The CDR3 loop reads CASIQGQGWITEAFF. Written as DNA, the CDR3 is TGTGCCAGCATACAGGGACAGGGGTGGATCACTGAAGCTTTCTTT.

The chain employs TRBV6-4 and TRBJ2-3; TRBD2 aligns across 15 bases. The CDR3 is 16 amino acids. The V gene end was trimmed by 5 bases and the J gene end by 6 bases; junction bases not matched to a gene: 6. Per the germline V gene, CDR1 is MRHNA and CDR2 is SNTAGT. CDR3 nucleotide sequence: TGTGCCAGCAGTCCCGGACTAGCGGGGGGGCTGGATACGCAGTATTTT. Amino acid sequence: CASSPGLAGGLDTQYF.

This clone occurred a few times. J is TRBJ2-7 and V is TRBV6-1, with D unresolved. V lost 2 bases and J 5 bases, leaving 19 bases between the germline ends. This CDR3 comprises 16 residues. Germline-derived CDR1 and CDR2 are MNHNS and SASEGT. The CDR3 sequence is CASSESRVYGRHEQYV. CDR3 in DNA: TGTGCCAGCAGTGAATCTCGGGTTTACGGAAGGCACGAGCAGTACGTC.

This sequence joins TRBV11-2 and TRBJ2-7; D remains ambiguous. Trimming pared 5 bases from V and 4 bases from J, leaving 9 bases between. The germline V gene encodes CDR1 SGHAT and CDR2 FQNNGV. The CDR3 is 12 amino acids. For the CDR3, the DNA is TGTGCCAGCAGCAAACAGAGTTACGAGCAGTACGTC. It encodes CASSKQSYEQYV.

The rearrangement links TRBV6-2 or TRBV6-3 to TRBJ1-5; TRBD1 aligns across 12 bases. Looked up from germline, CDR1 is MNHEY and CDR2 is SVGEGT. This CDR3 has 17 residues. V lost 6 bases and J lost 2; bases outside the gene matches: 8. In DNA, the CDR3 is TGTGCCAGCAGCCCCGGGACAGGGGGCATTGGCAATCAGCCCCAGCATTTT. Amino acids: CASSPGTGGIGNQPQHF.

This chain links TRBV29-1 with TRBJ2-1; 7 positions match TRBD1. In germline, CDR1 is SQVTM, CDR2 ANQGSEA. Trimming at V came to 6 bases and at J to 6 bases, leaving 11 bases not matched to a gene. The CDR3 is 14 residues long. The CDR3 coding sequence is TGCAGCGTGGGTGGCGAGACAGGGATCAATGAGCAGTTCTTC. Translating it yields CSVGGETGINEQFF.

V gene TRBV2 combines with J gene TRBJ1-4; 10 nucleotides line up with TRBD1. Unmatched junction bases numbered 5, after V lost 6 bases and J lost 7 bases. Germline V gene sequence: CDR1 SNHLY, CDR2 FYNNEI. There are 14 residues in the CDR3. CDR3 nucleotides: TGTGCCAGCAGCGCCGGGACAGGGGTTGAAAAACTGTTTTTT. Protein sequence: CASSAGTGVEKLFF.

In DNA form, the CDR3 reads TGTGCCAGCAGTGAAGGGGGCGGGAAGAATGAGCAGTTCTTC. It encodes CASSEGGGKNEQFF. This chain joins TRBV6-1 and TRBJ2-1, with D perhaps matching TRBD2 (6 bases). The CDR3 is 14 residues long. Trimming left V 1 base short and J 7 bases short, with 11 bases between. Germline CDR1 MNHNS, CDR2 SASEGT.

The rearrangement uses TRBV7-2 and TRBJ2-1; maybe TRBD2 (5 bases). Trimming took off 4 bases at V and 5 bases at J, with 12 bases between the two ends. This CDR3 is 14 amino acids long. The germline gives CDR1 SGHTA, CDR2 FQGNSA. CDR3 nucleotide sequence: TGTGCCAGCAGCTCCCGACGGGGAAACAATGAGCAGTTCTTC. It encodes CASSSRRGNNEQFF.

The CDR3 DNA is TGTGCCAGCAGCCAAGGATCGGCAGGGGGACTGCGGGAGCTGTTTTTT. Protein: CASSQGSAGGLRELFF. The rearrangement joins TRBV3-1 (or the pseudogene TRBV3-2) to TRBJ2-2; D perhaps matches TRBD1 (7 bases). CDR3 length: 16 amino acids. With 1 base removed from V and 9 bases from J, the gap between germline ends came to 18 bases. Germline CDR1 reads LGHDT; CDR2 reads YNNKEL (reference sequence).

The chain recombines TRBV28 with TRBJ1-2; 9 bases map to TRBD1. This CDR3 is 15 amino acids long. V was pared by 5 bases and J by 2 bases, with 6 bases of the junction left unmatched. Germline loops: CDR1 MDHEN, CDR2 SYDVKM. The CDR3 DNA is TGTGCCAGCAGTCCCCAGACAGGGGGGAACTATGGCTACACCTTC. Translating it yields CASSPQTGGNYGYTF.

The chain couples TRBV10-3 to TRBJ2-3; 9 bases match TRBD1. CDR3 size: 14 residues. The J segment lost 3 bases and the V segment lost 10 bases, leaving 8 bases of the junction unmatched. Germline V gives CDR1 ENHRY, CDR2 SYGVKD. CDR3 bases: TGTGCCAGCACCCCGGGACAGGGAACAGATACGCAGTATTTT. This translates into CASTPGQGTDTQYF.